The 25 T cell receptor beta chains listed next were all sequenced from one sample in a study of low-dose radiotherapy and immunotherapy resistance in tumors. Documented time point: before trial treatment. First-strand cDNA used TRAV- and TRBV-specific primers, covering alpha and beta chains. A constant-region primer paired with the V-primer adapter amplified TCRs over about 18 PCR cycles. One entry per CDR3 protein results from TCRdb running MiXCR on the reads. The repertoire has around 69,000 distinct CDR3 sequences, 30% to 40% of them found once; the top ten carry over 8.5%. Sample: PBMCs, taken before treatment. These receptors originate from a female donor with ovarian cancer.

This clonotype was picked up many times. The CDR3 region is CASSWGAPIFGYEQYF. In DNA form, the CDR3 reads TGCGCCAGCAGCTGGGGGGCACCTATTTTCGGCTACGAGCAGTACTTC. The rearrangement links TRBV5-1 to TRBJ2-7; D is possibly TRBD1 or TRBD2 (6 bases each). From germline, CDR1 is SGHRS and CDR2 YFSETQ. The CDR3 runs to 16 residues. V was pared by 3 bases and J by 3 bases, with 19 bases between.

This clonotype appeared many times. The chain employs TRBV12-5 and TRBJ2-7; 7 nucleotides line up with TRBD2. The CDR3 length is 16 residues. CDR1 LGHNT and CDR2 FRNRAP come from the germline V gene. J was trimmed by 7 bases and V by 1 base; bases with no gene match: 13. The CDR3 loop reads CASGLGRDYRRLEQYF. CDR3 DNA: TGTGCTAGTGGTTTGGGACGGGACTACCGGCGTTTAGAGCAGTACTTC.

This clonotype was counted at least ten times. The chain uses TRBV24-1 and TRBJ2-1, with 8 bases identical to TRBD2. The V gene's germline CDR1 is KGHDR and CDR2 SFDVKD. V shed 3 bases, J shed 4 bases, and the junction held 7 bases outside the gene matches. This CDR3 spans 16 amino acids. CDR3 coding DNA: TGTGCCACCAGTGATGGCGGGGGGATCGGATACAATGAGCAGTTCTTC. Amino acid sequence: CATSDGGGIGYNEQFF.

Notes on this clonotype: A far larger clone is a single base away, which makes a read error likely. The rearrangement uses TRBV5-3 and TRBJ2-5; D is possibly TRBD2 (6 bases). TRBV5-3 is designated an ORF whose function remains uncertain. The length of the CDR3 is 13 residues. Trimming pared 8 bases from V and 5 bases from J, leaving 16 bases between. DNA of the CDR3: TGTGCCAGCAGCAACGGGAGTCAGGAGACCCAGTACTTC. Protein: CASSNGSQETQYF.

This clonotype has at least ten counts. The chain couples TRBV7-2 to TRBJ2-7; the D gene could be TRBD1 or TRBD2 (5 bases each). Trimming removed 5 bases at V and 2 bases at J, with 10 bases between. The CDR3 is made up of 13 amino acids. Germline CDR1 is SGHTA and CDR2 is FQGNSA. The CDR3 DNA is TGTGCCAGCAGCCAGGGAGTCCCCTACGAGCAGTACTTC. Amino acids: CASSQGVPYEQYF.

At least ten counts were recorded for this clonotype. The chain recombines TRBV28 with TRBJ1-2; D gene ambiguous. Per the germline V gene, CDR1 is MDHEN and CDR2 is SYDVKM. Trimming removed 8 bases from V and 5 bases from J, with 21 bases in between. CDR3 length: 15 amino acids. CDR3 in amino acids: CASLPGGRKGYGYTF. Here the CDR3 DNA reads TGTGCCAGCTTACCAGGAGGGAGAAAGGGTTATGGCTACACCTTC.

About this clonotype: This likely came from a read error, as a far larger clone is one base away. This sequence joins TRBV6-2 or TRBV6-3 and TRBJ2-1, with unresolved D. Looked up from germline, CDR1 is MNHEY and CDR2 is SVGEGT. The CDR3 is 14 residues long. V was shortened by 5 bases and J by 13 bases, with 21 bases between the two germline ends. Here the CDR3 DNA reads TGTGCCAGCAGTATTAACAGAAACCAAGAGACCCAGTTCTTC. Amino acid sequence: CASSINRNQETQFF.

The CDR3 nucleotides read TGTGCCAGCTCACGAGGGACAGGCATGAACACTGAAGCTTTCTTT. Protein: CASSRGTGMNTEAFF. The rearrangement uses TRBV18 and TRBJ1-1; 8 bases are a match to TRBD1. CDR1 is KGHSH and CDR2 is LQKENI in the germline V gene. The V and J ends lost 4 bases and 0 bases, in that order; junction bases with no gene match: 4. This CDR3 region has 15 residues.

This clonotype was observed at least ten times. The chain joins TRBV6-2 or TRBV6-3 to TRBJ2-3; maybe TRBD1 (6 bases). V was trimmed by 7 bases and J by 1 base, leaving 6 bases between them. The CDR3 is made up of 12 amino acids. The germline V gene has CDR1 MNHEY and CDR2 SVGEGT. The CDR3 spells CASNRGTDTQYF. In DNA, the CDR3 is TGTGCCAGCAACAGGGGCACAGATACGCAGTATTTT.

This clonotype was seen repeatedly, ten times or more. The gene calls are TRBV20-1 and TRBJ2-3; 11 bases are shared with TRBD2. The CDR3 has 20 amino acids. CDR1 is DFQATT, CDR2 SNEGSKA, per germline (reference sequence). With 5 bases clipped from V and 2 bases from J, the junction kept 21 bases outside the gene matches. CDR3 coding DNA: TGCAGTGCTCCCCCGGGACTAGCGGAGTGGAGTAGGGAGTCCACAGATACGCAGTATTTT. Residues: CSAPPGLAEWSRESTDTQYF.

The table lists this clonotype with a count of one. V usage is TRBV7-9 and J usage is TRBJ1-1, with no clear D. Germline V gives CDR1 SEHNR, CDR2 FQNEAQ (reference sequence). This CDR3 spans 15 amino acids. Trimming left V 2 bases short and J 1 base short, with 11 bases between. The CDR3 nucleotides read TGTGCCAGCAGCTTACAGGCGACAACGAACACTGAAGCTTTCTTT. It translates to CASSLQATTNTEAFF.

This clonotype was detected many times. J is TRBJ1-5 and V is TRBV28; 10 bases match TRBD1. Germline values: CDR1 MDHEN, CDR2 SYDVKM. This CDR3 comprises 17 residues. V was clipped by 8 bases and J by 6 bases; unmatched bases: 16. The CDR3 coding sequence is TGTGCCAGCTCACAAAGCGGGACAGGGGTATATGGTCAGCCCCAGCATTTT. Protein sequence: CASSQSGTGVYGQPQHF.

This chain connects TRBV5-6 to TRBJ2-5, with unresolved D. V shed 6 bases and J shed 2 bases, with 11 bases lying between them. Germline assignment: CDR1 SGHDT and CDR2 YYEEEE. The CDR3 sequence is 13 residues long. The CDR3 here is CASTIRSQETQYF. The DNA of the CDR3 is TGTGCCAGCACTATACGGTCACAAGAGACCCAGTACTTC.

This clonotype was counted at least ten times. The V and J genes are TRBV29-1 and TRBJ1-3; 9 nucleotides align to TRBD1. Trimming removed 3 bases from V and 4 bases from J; junction bases left unmatched: 7. Germline assignment: CDR1 SQVTM and CDR2 ANQGSEA. CDR3 length: 15 residues. CDR3 protein: CSVDGDRAGGNTIYF. The CDR3 DNA sequence: TGCAGCGTTGATGGGGACAGGGCCGGGGGAAACACCATATATTTT.

The chain couples TRBV12-3 or TRBV12-4 to TRBJ2-7; tentative D call: TRBD2 (7 bases). V was cut by 10 bases and J by 3 bases, with 19 bases left in between. The CDR3 loop spans 14 amino acids. The CDR3 spells CATMAGAGVYEQYF. Here the CDR3 DNA reads TGTGCCACCATGGCGGGGGCGGGAGTCTACGAGCAGTACTTC.

This clonotype was counted ten times or more. V gene TRBV11-3 combines with J gene TRBJ2-1, with D perhaps TRBD1 (7 bases). Per germline, CDR1 SGHNT and CDR2 YENEEA. Between the trimmed V and J ends, which lost 0 bases and 4 bases, there was a span of 13 bases. This CDR3 comprises 16 residues. In DNA form, the CDR3 reads TGTGCCAGCAGCTTAGAGGGGGGACAGTTTTACAATGAGCAGTTCTTC. Residues: CASSLEGGQFYNEQFF.

This clonotype appeared many times. This chain connects TRBV25-1 to TRBJ1-1; D is unclear. The CDR3 is 17 amino acids. V lost 7 bases to trimming and J lost 3 bases, with 24 bases between them. The V gene's germline CDR1 is MGHDK and CDR2 SYGVNS. The CDR3 is CASTARSWLLDDTEAFF. The CDR3 DNA follows: TGTGCCAGCACGGCCCGGAGTTGGTTATTGGACGACACTGAAGCTTTCTTT.

The CDR3 protein is CSAGGTSGTDTQYF. The CDR3 bases are TGCAGCGCCGGGGGGACTAGCGGCACAGATACGCAGTATTTT. The chain carries TRBV20-1 and TRBJ2-3; 10 positions match TRBD2. Germline V gene sequence: CDR1 DFQATT, CDR2 SNEGSKA (reference sequence). The CDR3 runs to 14 residues.

The genes are TRBV6-4 and TRBJ2-3; 7 nucleotides align to TRBD2. The CDR3 loop spans 16 amino acids. The ends lost 6 bases at V and 0 bases at J; junction bases unmatched: 9. Germline assignment: CDR1 MRHNA and CDR2 SNTAGT. The CDR3 coding sequence is TGTGCCAGCAGCCCTAGACTAGCCGCTAGCACAGATACGCAGTATTTT. It encodes CASSPRLAASTDTQYF.

This clonotype showed up just a few times. The genes are TRBV20-1 and TRBJ2-1; D perhaps matches TRBD1 (6 bases). Germline V gene data show CDR1 as DFQATT and CDR2 as SNEGSKA (reference sequence). The CDR3 is made up of 14 amino acids. V was pared by 6 bases and J by 4 bases, with 16 bases between. DNA for the CDR3: TGCAGTGCCACTCCCCAAACAGGGTACAATGAGCAGTTCTTC. Its translation: CSATPQTGYNEQFF.

This clonotype has at least ten counts. This sequence joins TRBV5-1 and TRBJ2-2, with no clear D. V lost 4 bases and J lost 7, with 8 bases in between. The germline V gene encodes CDR1 SGHRS and CDR2 YFSETQ. The CDR3 totals 12 residues. The DNA of the CDR3 is TGCGCCAGCAGCCTGGGCGGCGGGGAGCTGTTTTTT. It specifies CASSLGGGELFF.

This clonotype occurred many times. This sequence joins TRBV13 and TRBJ2-1, with 8 positions matching TRBD2. Looked up from germline, CDR1 is PRHDT and CDR2 is FYEKMQ (reference sequence). The CDR3 consists of 16 residues. The V and J ends lost 0 bases and 6 bases, in that order; junction bases with no gene match: 7. Here the CDR3 reads CASSLGGLAGVNEQFF. CDR3 nucleotide sequence: TGTGCCAGCAGCTTAGGGGGCCTAGCGGGCGTCAATGAGCAGTTCTTC.

There are many counts of this clonotype. The chain has TRBV4-1 and TRBJ1-1; TRBD1 is a possible D gene (5 bases). Trimming took 1 base from V and 1 from J, leaving 7 bases between them. The CDR3 contains 14 residues. Germline V gene data show CDR1 as MGHRA and CDR2 as YSYEKL. CDR3 in amino acids: CASSQGRGNTEAFF. The CDR3 coding sequence is TGCGCCAGCAGCCAAGGAAGGGGGAACACTGAAGCTTTCTTT.

The chain employs TRBV5-1 and TRBJ2-7, with a weak D call TRBD1 (5 bases). The CDR3 has 13 residues. Germline loops: CDR1 SGHRS, CDR2 YFSETQ. The germline V and J ends were trimmed by 4 bases and 5 bases, with 13 bases remaining between them. In DNA form, the CDR3 reads TGCGCCAGCAGCACGCAGGGCGTCAACGAGCAGTACTTC. This codes for CASSTQGVNEQYF. Drawing the rest from reference TRBV5-1 and TRBJ2-7, the complete variable domain is KAGVTQTPRYLIKTRGQQVTLSCSPISGHRSVSWYQQTPGQGLQFLFEYFSETQRNKGNFPGRFSGRQFSNSRSEMNVSTLELGDSALYLCASSTQGVNEQYFGPGTRLTVT.

This clonotype was counted at least ten times. This chain uses TRBV25-1 with TRBJ2-7; possibly TRBD1 or TRBD2 for D (5 bases each). CDR3 length: 13 amino acids. The V gene's germline CDR1 is MGHDK and CDR2 SYGVNS. Trimming removed 2 bases from V and 9 bases from J, with 14 bases in between. The CDR3, as DNA: TGTGCCAGCAGTGAACCCGGGACCCGAGGGCAGTACTTC. It encodes CASSEPGTRGQYF.